One sample yielded the 29 T cell receptor beta chains listed below, sequenced in a study of blood T cell repertoires in COVID-19. Measured with immunoSEQ multiplex PCR; TCRdb has only the in-frame clones, and not every one. The sample includes about 110,000 clones, about three quarters of them seen just once. Sequencing was performed on peripheral blood. Every receptor here comes from a woman aged 35 to 49 with acute or convalescent COVID-19.

This clone has just one count. The chain combines TRBV27 with TRBJ2-7; 9 bases are a match to TRBD1. The germline V gene has CDR1 MNHEY and CDR2 SMNVEV (reference sequence). Unmatched junction bases numbered 8, after V lost 5 bases and J lost 3 bases. The CDR3 loop spans 15 amino acids. The CDR3 spells CASSHTTGGHYEQYF. The CDR3 DNA reads TGTGCCAGCAGTCATACGACAGGGGGTCACTACGAGCAGTACTTC.

The chain couples TRBV18 to TRBJ2-3; 10 bases agree with TRBD1. V lost 4 bases to trimming and J lost 3 bases; unmatched junction nucleotides: 4. CDR3 length: 15 residues. From germline, CDR1 is KGHSH and CDR2 LQKENI. CDR3 loop: CASSLVGQGTDTQYF. CDR3 bases: TGTGCCAGCTCACTCGTGGGACAGGGGACAGATACGCAGTATTTT.

The chain joins TRBV6-1 to TRBJ1-6; 7 bases map to TRBD1. With 3 bases clipped from V and 4 bases from J, the junction kept 12 bases outside the gene matches. The germline CDR1 and CDR2 sequences are MNHNS and SASEGT. The CDR3 is made up of 18 amino acids. The CDR3 DNA reads as TGTGCCAGCAGTGAGTCCCGGGACAGCAAAAGGTATAATTCACCCCTCCACTTT. It is translated as CASSESRDSKRYNSPLHF.

This chain connects TRBV5-1 to TRBJ2-1; D is unclear. The CDR3 is 14 residues long. CDR1 and CDR2 from the germline V gene are SGHRS and YFSETQ. Trimming left V 0 bases short and J 7 bases short, with 11 bases between. DNA of the CDR3: TGCGCCAGCAGCTTGGGACCACCCGGGAATGAGCAGTTCTTC. This encodes CASSLGPPGNEQFF. The full variable domain, rest sourced from reference TRBV5-1 and TRBJ2-1, is KAGVTQTPRYLIKTRGQQVTLSCSPISGHRSVSWYQQTPGQGLQFLFEYFSETQRNKGNFPGRFSGRQFSNSRSEMNVSTLELGDSALYLCASSLGPPGNEQFFGPGTRLTVL.

The chain joins TRBV6-2 or TRBV6-3 to TRBJ2-7, with 9 bases identical to TRBD1. V shed 2 bases and J 3 bases; nucleotides not matched to a gene: 11. Germline V gives CDR1 MNHEY, CDR2 SVGEGT. The CDR3 runs 17 residues. This chain's CDR3 is CASSYPTIPGQGYEQYF. The CDR3, as DNA: TGTGCCAGCAGTTACCCAACCATTCCGGGACAGGGCTACGAGCAGTACTTC.

On this clone itself: Other DNA sequences of this sample code for an identical CDR3. The V and J genes are TRBV19 and TRBJ1-5; 8 nucleotides line up with TRBD1. This CDR3 is built from 14 residues. J was trimmed by 5 bases and V by 6 bases; bases with no gene match: 6. Germline V gene sequence: CDR1 LNHDA, CDR2 SQIVND (reference sequence). CDR3 sequence (DNA): TGTGCCAGTAGCAGGGGGCAGGGTCATCAGCCCCAGCATTTT. Encoded protein: CASSRGQGHQPQHF.

This clone was observed a handful of times. The rearrangement joins TRBV28 to TRBJ1-3, with D perhaps TRBD1 (6 bases). Germline lookup yields CDR1 MDHEN and CDR2 SYDVKM. Between the trimmed V and J ends, which lost 2 bases and 5 bases, there was a span of 28 bases. The CDR3 covers 20 residues. DNA of the CDR3: TGTGCCAGCAGTTTAATCCCCGGAGGGACCGGGAGGGGGGACCGAAACACCATATATTTT. Its translation: CASSLIPGGTGRGDRNTIYF.

This sequence joins TRBV6-5 and TRBJ1-1; TRBD1 agrees at 8 bases. V dropped 5 bases and J dropped 4; count of bases not matched to a gene: 9. Per the germline V gene, CDR1 is MNHEY and CDR2 is SVGAGI. The CDR3 has 15 amino acids. This CDR3 is CASSRQGFGGTEAFF. CDR3 DNA: TGTGCCAGCAGTAGACAGGGGTTTGGGGGCACTGAAGCTTTCTTT.

The V call is TRBV15, the J call TRBJ2-5; 8 positions agree with TRBD1. Trimming cost V 3 bases and J 3 bases; bases outside gene matches: 0. CDR1 is LNHNV, CDR2 YYDKDF, per germline (reference sequence). The CDR3 loop spans 13 amino acids. The CDR3 sequence is CATSRDREETQYF. CDR3 sequence (DNA): TGTGCCACCAGCAGGGACAGGGAAGAGACCCAGTACTTC.

Comment on this clone: Other nucleotide sequences in the sample specify the same CDR3. CDR3 DNA sequence: TGTGCCAGCAGCTGGTTACAGGGGACCTCCTACGAGCAGTACTTC. This codes for CASSWLQGTSYEQYF. J is TRBJ2-7 and V is TRBV7-2, with 7 bases aligning to TRBD1. Looked up from germline, CDR1 is SGHTA and CDR2 is FQGNSA. V lost 4 bases and J lost 0; bases outside the gene matches: 6. The CDR3 is 15 residues long. Full variable domain (rest looked up from reference TRBV7-2 and TRBJ2-7): GAGVSQSPSNKVTEKGKDVELRCDPISGHTALYWYRQSLGQGLEFLIYFQGNSAPDKSGLPSDRFSAERTGGSVSTLTIQRTQQEDSAVYLCASSWLQGTSYEQYFGPGTRLTVT.

This sequence joins TRBV3-1 (or the pseudogene TRBV3-2) and TRBJ1-1; TRBD1 agrees at 7 bases. The CDR3 consists of 14 residues. In germline, CDR1 is LGHDT, CDR2 YNNKEL (reference sequence). J lost 5 bases, V lost 4 bases, and 7 bases had no gene match. CDR3 loop: CASSRLTGRTEAFF. The CDR3 region has the DNA TGTGCCAGCAGCCGTCTGACAGGGAGGACTGAAGCTTTCTTT.

The rearrangement links TRBV12-3 or TRBV12-4 to TRBJ1-5; D gene uncertain. The CDR3 sequence is 12 residues long. Trimming left V 6 bases short and J 6 bases short, with 9 bases between. This CDR3 reads CASSLGSQPQHF. As DNA, the CDR3 is TGTGCCAGCAGCCTGGGGAGTCAGCCCCAGCATTTT.

The V gene is TRBV5-4, the J gene TRBJ2-2; 13 positions agree with TRBD2. Germline CDR1 and CDR2: SGHNT and YYREEE (reference sequence). The V gene end was trimmed by 4 bases and the J gene end by 4 bases; junction bases not matched to a gene: 7. This CDR3 region has 17 residues. CDR3 in DNA: TGTGCCAGCAGCCGGACTAGCGGGGGCACGGGCACCGGGGAGCTGTTTTTT. Protein: CASSRTSGGTGTGELFF. The variable domain in full, with the rest retrieved from reference TRBV5-4 and TRBJ2-2, is ETGVTQSPTHLIKTRGQQVTLRCSSQSGHNTVSWYQQALGQGPQFIFQYYREEENGRGNFPPRFSGLQFPNYSSELNVNALELDDSALYLCASSRTSGGTGTGELFFGEGSRLTVL.

A note on this clone: The identical CDR3 is also encoded by other nucleotide sequences in the sample. This CDR3 reads CAWSAGISGNTIYF. In DNA, the CDR3 is TGTGCCTGGAGTGCAGGGATCTCTGGAAACACCATATATTTT. The gene calls are TRBV30 and TRBJ1-3; D perhaps matches TRBD1 (5 bases). CDR1 is GTSNPN, CDR2 SVGIG, per germline (reference sequence). The V end lost 1 base, the J end lost 0 bases, and 7 bases lay between the germline ends. This CDR3 spans 14 amino acids.

This chain uses TRBV9 with TRBJ1-4; 9 nucleotides match TRBD1. V shed 0 bases and J 5 bases; nucleotides not matched to a gene: 2. The CDR3 length is 15 residues. Germline values: CDR1 SGDLS, CDR2 YYNGEE. The CDR3 region is CASSVGGQGNEKLFF. As DNA, the CDR3 is TGTGCCAGCAGCGTAGGTGGACAGGGGAATGAAAAACTGTTTTTT.

This clone was observed a few times. The CDR3 DNA reads TGCGCCAGCAGCTTGACAGGGGACTCCTACGAGCAGTACTTC. It specifies CASSLTGDSYEQYF. The chain carries TRBV5-1 and TRBJ2-7; 7 bases fit TRBD1. The CDR3 length is 14 residues. Germline V gene lookup returns CDR1 SGHRS and CDR2 YFSETQ. The junction had 1 base not matched to a gene; V was cut back by 1 base and J by 0 bases.

By share, this clone counts as medium-sized. CDR3 sequence: CASSQGQGPYEQYF. In DNA, the CDR3 is TGTGCCAGCAGCCAGGGACAGGGACCCTACGAGCAGTACTTC. V usage is TRBV11-2 and J usage is TRBJ2-7; TRBD1 agrees at 9 bases. Trimming took 5 bases from V and 2 from J; bases not matched to a gene: 4. The germline CDR1 and CDR2 sequences are SGHAT and FQNNGV. The CDR3 runs to 14 residues.

This clone was counted a few times. The chain couples TRBV5-6 to TRBJ2-7; D is ambiguous. The germline V gene encodes CDR1 SGHDT and CDR2 YYEEEE. V lost 0 bases to trimming and J lost 6 bases, with 4 bases between them. The CDR3 spans 11 residues. The chain's CDR3 is CASSLVGEQYF. The CDR3, as DNA: TGTGCCAGCAGCTTGGTCGGCGAGCAGTACTTC.

The chain is built from TRBV2 and TRBJ1-6; TRBD1 is a possible D gene (5 bases). V was shortened by 8 bases and J by 5 bases, with 13 bases between the two germline ends. Germline lookup yields CDR1 SNHLY and CDR2 FYNNEI. This CDR3 is built from 14 residues. The CDR3 loop reads CASLQGSNNSPLHF. The CDR3 bases are TGTGCCAGCCTGCAGGGCAGTAATAATTCACCCCTCCACTTT.

This clone is a singleton in its sample. The chain recombines TRBV28 with TRBJ1-5; no clear D. Per the germline V gene, CDR1 is MDHEN and CDR2 is SYDVKM. V dropped 4 bases and J dropped 6 bases, with 13 bases sitting between them. The CDR3 covers 14 residues. The CDR3 DNA is TGTGCCAGCAGTTACAGCTCGGGGTTTCAGCCCCAGCATTTT. Amino acids: CASSYSSGFQPQHF.

The chain joins TRBV2 to TRBJ1-6; 7 positions agree with TRBD1. Germline V CDR1 and CDR2: SNHLY, FYNNEI. With V trimmed by 7 bases and J by 6 bases, 12 bases remained unmatched. The CDR3 sequence is 16 residues long. CDR3 residues: CASKGTVSTVNSPLHF. The CDR3 DNA sequence: TGTGCCAGCAAGGGGACAGTGAGCACAGTTAATTCACCCCTCCACTTT.

This clone was found a few times. The J gene is TRBJ1-2, the V gene TRBV30; possible D gene TRBD1, 6 bases. The CDR3 sequence is 13 residues long. V lost 5 bases and J lost 7, with 17 bases in between. Germline V CDR1 and CDR2: GTSNPN, SVGIG (reference sequence). CDR3 DNA: TGTGCCTGGGATCCCTCAGGGGCCGGTGGCTACACCTTC. This codes for CAWDPSGAGGYTF.

Only a few counts were recorded for this clone. The V gene is TRBV7-2, the J gene TRBJ1-5; 9 nucleotides align to TRBD1. CDR1 and CDR2 (germline): SGHTA, FQGNSA. The CDR3 covers 13 residues. V was pared by 5 bases and J by 6 bases, with 2 bases of the junction left unmatched. The CDR3 coding sequence is TGTGCCAGCAGCCCGGACAGGGGTCAGCCCCAGCATTTT. Protein sequence: CASSPDRGQPQHF.

The table lists this clone with a count of one. The chain carries TRBV7-9 and TRBJ2-7; TRBD2 aligns across 10 bases. Germline trimming cut 4 bases from V and 2 bases from J; bases unmatched to any gene: 5. CDR3 length: 15 residues. In germline, CDR1 is SEHNR, CDR2 FQNEAQ (reference sequence). The CDR3 coding sequence is TGTGCCAGCAGCTCTACTAGCGGGACACCCTACGAGCAGTACTTC. It specifies CASSSTSGTPYEQYF.

The rearrangement uses TRBV6-2 or TRBV6-3 and TRBJ1-1; no firm D call. Per the germline V gene, CDR1 is MNHEY and CDR2 is SVGEGT. Trimming shortened V by 0 bases and J by 1 base, and 3 bases separated the two germline ends. The CDR3 extends over 13 amino acids. The CDR3 spells CASSYSRNTEAFF. The DNA for the CDR3 is TGTGCCAGCAGTTACTCCCGGAACACTGAAGCTTTCTTT.

V and J are TRBV28 and TRBJ2-2; 9 nucleotides match TRBD2. J was trimmed by 6 bases and V by 7 bases; bases with no gene match: 6. Germline V gives CDR1 MDHEN, CDR2 SYDVKM. The CDR3 is made up of 14 amino acids. The DNA for the CDR3 is TGTGCCAGCACCCCCGGACTAGCGCCCGGGGAGCTGTTTTTT. It encodes CASTPGLAPGELFF.

The rearrangement joins TRBV5-6 to TRBJ1-2, with TRBD1 identical over 7 bases. This CDR3 is 14 amino acids long. Germline trimming cut 2 bases from V and 3 bases from J; bases unmatched to any gene: 4. CDR1 and CDR2 from the germline V gene are SGHDT and YYEEEE. The CDR3 nucleotides read TGTGCCAGCAGCTTAACAGGGGAGGACTATGGCTACACCTTC. It translates to CASSLTGEDYGYTF.

The V call is TRBV30, the J call TRBJ2-5, with a tentative D call TRBD1 (6 bases). Trimming pared 1 base from V and 1 base from J, leaving 16 bases between. The germline gives CDR1 GTSNPN, CDR2 SVGIG (reference sequence). The CDR3 has 16 residues. The CDR3 nucleotides read TGTGCCTGGAGTGAGGTATTCCAGGGGATCCAAGAGACCCAGTACTTC. Protein product: CAWSEVFQGIQETQYF.

This chain uses TRBV6-6 with TRBJ1-1, with a weak D call TRBD1 (6 bases). V lost 5 bases and J 8 bases, leaving 9 bases between the germline ends. The CDR3 has 11 amino acids. CDR1 MNHNY and CDR2 SVGAGI come from the germline V gene (reference sequence). The CDR3 here is CASSRGTEAFF. The CDR3 DNA follows: TGTGCCAGCAGTCGCGGGACAGAAGCTTTCTTT.